This T cell receptor (beta chain) originates from a study of cytomegalovirus exposure and HLA in healthy donors. Study summary: In an early release, HLA-typed donors contributed 75 million to 85 million unique TCR sequences.

Points from the study as a whole: A later analysis, which compared TCR beta chains of equal frequency, found the HLA-associated ones more clonally expanded. Among TCR beta chains, those listed as cytomegalovirus-associated numbered around 180. What was likely a sequencing artifact was a cluster of highly shared sequence variants.

With 4 bases removed from V and 4 bases from J, the gap between germline ends came to 13 bases. The V gene's germline CDR1 is SGHVS and CDR2 FQNEAQ. This CDR3 contains 15 residues. Notes on this clone: The antigen is not known.

The PCR made use of 60 Vbeta and 13 Jbeta primers. The assay was immunoSEQ multiplex PCR, and TCRdb's table has in-frame clones only and misses some. Among roughly 160,000 clones, around 88% were seen once, and the ten largest hold about 0.85%. The V and J genes are TRBV7-8 and TRBJ1-4; weak D call: TRBD1 (6 bases). This clonotype was sampled from a young woman in good health and CMV-seronegative. The sequenced sample was PBMCs. CDR3: CASSSGGAVNEKLFF. In DNA form, the CDR3 reads TGTGCCAGCAGCTCGGGGGGGGCAGTTAATGAAAAACTGTTTTTT.